The 23 T cell receptor beta chains listed next were all sequenced from one sample in a study of T cell repertoires in cytomegalovirus infection. What these receptors recognize is not known. TCRdb re-derived calls from the reads in MiXCR, one entry per CDR3 protein. The data contain roughly 730,000 distinct CDR3 sequences, 33% of them seen just once; the ten biggest clones take up roughly 18%. The source was cultured PBMCs, collected from culture after CMV antigen stimulation. All receptors come from a human donor in good health (CMV status not recorded). Some clones in this sample may be carry-over from other donors' samples.

This clonotype was observed a single time. The chain uses TRBV4-3 and TRBJ1-4; D may be TRBD1 (6 bases). V lost 5 bases, J lost 7 bases, and 20 bases lay in between. This CDR3 contains 16 residues. The V gene's germline CDR1 is LGHNA and CDR2 YSLEER. The CDR3 coding sequence is TGCGCCAGCAGCAGAAATGCGGGGGGGCAAGGTGAAAAACTGTTTTTT. Translation: CASSRNAGGQGEKLFF.

The rearrangement joins TRBV20-1 to TRBJ1-2; 9 bases match TRBD1. The CDR3 covers 17 residues. Germline assignment: CDR1 DFQATT and CDR2 SNEGSKA (reference sequence). The ends lost 7 bases at V and 0 bases at J; junction bases unmatched: 15. CDR3: CSGQPPWDRDPNYGYTF. The CDR3 DNA sequence: TGCAGTGGTCAGCCCCCCTGGGACAGGGACCCTAACTATGGCTACACCTTC.

This clonotype showed up just a few times. CDR3 nucleotide sequence: TGTGCCAGCAGTTTTGCGGACCTTGAAGCTTTCTTT. Translating it yields CASSFADLEAFF. The chain is built from TRBV12-3 or TRBV12-4 and TRBJ1-1; unclear D gene. The V end was cut by 3 bases, the J end by 7 bases, with 9 bases between. This CDR3 is built from 12 residues.

This clonotype was recorded once. This chain connects TRBV6-1 to TRBJ2-7, with D uncertain. The germline gives CDR1 MNHNS, CDR2 SASEGT. This CDR3 region has 14 residues. The V end lost 5 bases, the J end lost 2 bases, and 13 bases lay between the germline ends. The chain's CDR3 is CASSYNAGPYEQYF. For the CDR3, the DNA is TGTGCCAGCAGTTACAATGCCGGCCCCTACGAGCAGTACTTC.

This sequence joins TRBV6-2 or TRBV6-3 and TRBJ2-1; TRBD1 matches at 7 bases. Germline trimming cut 2 bases from V and 5 bases from J; bases unmatched to any gene: 9. The germline gives CDR1 MNHEY, CDR2 SVGEGT. The CDR3 sequence is 16 residues long. The CDR3 region is CASSYDPGQVNNEQFF. The DNA for the CDR3 is TGTGCCAGCAGTTACGATCCCGGACAGGTGAACAATGAGCAGTTCTTC.

This sequence joins TRBV11-2 and TRBJ2-1, with D possibly being TRBD1 or TRBD2 (5 bases each). CDR1 and CDR2 (germline): SGHAT, FQNNGV. V lost 3 bases and J 0 bases, leaving 15 bases between the germline ends. The CDR3 is made up of 17 amino acids. The CDR3 region is CASSLDTWGSSYNEQFF. The CDR3 DNA reads as TGTGCCAGCAGCTTGGATACTTGGGGGAGCTCCTACAATGAGCAGTTCTTC.

This clonotype was picked up a small number of times. One junction end does not reproduce the germline sequence, and a read error may be involved. V and J are TRBV5-3 and TRBJ2-1, with D hard to call. TRBV5-3 is an ORF for which the function is uncertain. The CDR3 is 15 residues long. CDR3 sequence reads: CASSLVAYSYNEQFF. Written as DNA, the CDR3 is TGTGCCAGCAGCTTGGTTGCCTACTCCTACAATGAGCAGTTCTTT.

The CDR3 DNA reads TGTGCCAGTAGTATAAAGGGGCGGGTTACTGAAGCTTTCTTT. Translated: CASSIKGRVTEAFF. The chain employs TRBV19 and TRBJ1-1, with a weak D call TRBD1 (5 bases). The CDR3 totals 14 residues. Trimming cost V 2 bases and J 5 bases, with 12 bases left between them. Germline loops: CDR1 LNHDA, CDR2 SQIVND (reference sequence).

In its sample, this clonotype was seen many times. This chain uses TRBV18 with TRBJ2-5, with D maybe TRBD1 (6 bases). CDR3 length equals 13 residues. The germline V gene has CDR1 KGHSH and CDR2 LQKENI. The V end lost 8 bases, the J end lost 2 bases, and 12 bases lay between the germline ends. In DNA form, the CDR3 reads TGTGCCAGCAGTCCCAGGGGTCAAGAGACCCAGTACTTC. Protein: CASSPRGQETQYF.

This clonotype occurred a few times. The chain joins TRBV10-3 to TRBJ2-1; D is possibly TRBD1 (6 bases). The germline CDR1 and CDR2 sequences are ENHRY and SYGVKD. The CDR3 has 16 amino acids. The V end was cut by 0 bases, the J end by 8 bases, with 17 bases between. DNA for the CDR3: TGTGCCATCAGTGAGTCTCGTAGAGGGGGTAGCCATGAGCAGTTCTTC. Residues: CAISESRRGGSHEQFF.

Only a few counts were recorded for this clonotype. The chain has TRBV7-6 and TRBJ2-2, with 8 bases matching TRBD2. Germline CDR1 is SGHVS and CDR2 is FNYEAQ. The CDR3 length is 15 residues. The J segment lost 5 bases and the V segment lost 4 bases, leaving 6 bases of the junction unmatched. The CDR3 spells CASSSPAGVTGELFF. CDR3 DNA sequence: TGTGCCAGCAGCTCACCAGCGGGAGTAACCGGGGAGCTGTTTTTT.

This clonotype was seen ten or more times. The chain is built from TRBV7-2 and TRBJ2-7; D might be TRBD1 (5 bases). V dropped 10 bases and J dropped 2 bases, with 24 bases sitting between them. Germline CDR1 is SGHTA and CDR2 is FQGNSA. There are 16 residues in the CDR3. This CDR3 reads CATWGFCDLLAYEQYF. CDR3 coding DNA: TGTGCCACCTGGGGCTTCTGTGATCTATTGGCCTACGAGCAGTACTTC.

The rearrangement links TRBV12-3 or TRBV12-4 to TRBJ2-1; tentative D call: TRBD2 (5 bases). Deletions cut 6 bases from V and 4 bases from J, with 16 bases between. The CDR3 has 15 amino acids. The CDR3 coding sequence is TGTGCCAGCAGAGATACTAGTTCCCCTTACAATGAGCAGTTCTTC. Its protein product is CASRDTSSPYNEQFF.

The rearrangement links TRBV6-2 or TRBV6-3 to TRBJ2-5, with D perhaps TRBD2 (6 bases). This CDR3 has 15 amino acids. V was cut by 11 bases and J by 4 bases, with 23 bases left in between. Germline values: CDR1 MNHEY, CDR2 SVGEGT. CDR3 in DNA: TGTGCCGGAAAACAAACGGGGGTCCTTGGAGAGACCCAGTACTTC. Translated: CAGKQTGVLGETQYF.

Remarks on this clonotype: This could be a read error, since a much larger clone is one nucleotide away. This rearrangement joins TRBV7-4 to TRBJ2-5; D is uncertain. V was clipped by 1 base and J by 9 bases, with 9 bases between them. The germline CDR1 and CDR2 sequences are SGHVT and SQSDAQ. This CDR3 is 12 amino acids long. Here the CDR3 reads CASSLDQQSQYF. CDR3 DNA sequence: TGTGCCAGCAGCTTAGATCAGCAGTCCCAGTACTTC.

The genes are TRBV7-2 and TRBJ2-2; the D is unclear. This CDR3 comprises 13 residues. CDR1 is SGHTA, CDR2 FQGNSA, per germline. V gave up 5 bases and J gave up 4 bases, with 8 bases separating them. The CDR3 spells CASSLLSTGELFF. The DNA of the CDR3 is TGTGCCAGCAGCCTACTTTCCACCGGGGAGCTGTTTTTT.

This sequence joins TRBV28 and TRBJ2-7; D not resolved. This CDR3 contains 15 residues. The ends were cut back, 4 bases at V and 6 bases at J, with 19 bases in the middle. Germline CDR1 reads MDHEN; CDR2 reads SYDVKM. The CDR3 nucleotides are TGTGCCAGCAGTTCCCCCCCGCAGGTAGGGCTCGAGCAGTACTTC. Translated, it gives CASSSPPQVGLEQYF.

V usage is TRBV19 and J usage is TRBJ1-2; D is undetermined. This CDR3 has 14 residues. Trimming shortened V by 4 bases and J by 4 bases, and 13 bases separated the two germline ends. The germline V gene has CDR1 LNHDA and CDR2 SQIVND (reference sequence). CDR3 nucleotides: TGTGCCAGTAGTACCCCGGACGGAGTCTATGGCTACACCTTC. Translation gives CASSTPDGVYGYTF.

The V and J genes are TRBV6-5 and TRBJ2-3; D remains ambiguous. This CDR3 has 12 amino acids. V dropped 5 bases and J dropped 4 bases, with 7 bases sitting between them. In germline, CDR1 is MNHEY, CDR2 SVGAGI. CDR3 coding DNA: TGTGCCAGCAGTACCCAAGCAGATACGCAGTATTTT. This translates into CASSTQADTQYF.

This clonotype was detected only a few times. V and J are TRBV27 and TRBJ1-3; D uncertain. This CDR3 comprises 18 residues. From germline, CDR1 is MNHEY and CDR2 SMNVEV (reference sequence). Trimming stripped 5 bases from V and 1 base from J, with 21 bases between. The DNA for the CDR3 is TGTGCCAGCAGTCTCTTCCCCCCGGTCGGAACATCTGGAAACACCATATATTTT. The encoded protein is CASSLFPPVGTSGNTIYF.

This chain joins TRBV6-5 and TRBJ1-2; 9 nucleotides agree with TRBD1. Trimming took 6 bases from V and 4 from J; bases not matched to a gene: 6. CDR1 and CDR2 (germline): MNHEY, SVGAGI. There are 14 residues in the CDR3. CDR3: CASRPGTGRYGYTF. As DNA, the CDR3 is TGTGCCAGCAGGCCCGGGACAGGGCGCTATGGCTACACCTTC.

This chain links TRBV28 with TRBJ1-5; D gene unclear. V gave up 6 bases and J gave up 3 bases, with 9 bases separating them. CDR3 length equals 13 residues. The germline V gene has CDR1 MDHEN and CDR2 SYDVKM. The CDR3 sequence is CASRLTLNQPQHF. In DNA, the CDR3 is TGTGCCAGCAGACTGACACTCAATCAGCCCCAGCATTTT. Full variable domain (outside the CDR3, taken from reference TRBV28 and TRBJ1-5): DVKVTQSSRYLVKRTGEKVFLECVQDMDHENMFWYRQDPGLGLRLIYFSYDVKMKEKGDIPEGYSVSREKKERFSLILESASTNQTSMYLCASRLTLNQPQHFGDGTRLSIL.

This clonotype turned up a few times. The rearrangement joins TRBV23-1 to TRBJ1-1; perhaps TRBD1 as D (5 bases). TRBV23-1 carries the ORF label, with uncertain function. Trimming left V 0 bases short and J 0 bases short, with 23 bases between. The CDR3 runs to 20 residues. The CDR3: CASSQSRKDTEERLNTEAFF. The CDR3 coding sequence is TGCGCCAGCAGTCAATCGAGAAAGGACACAGAAGAACGGCTGAACACTGAAGCTTTCTTT.